This T cell receptor (beta chain) came from a study of T-cell memory formation after mild COVID-19. This clonotype was counted only a few times. Using its own MiXCR run on the 5' RACE reads, TCRdb lists one record per CDR3 protein. The sample carries approximately 440,000 distinct CDR3 sequences, roughly 20% recorded once. V was shortened by 6 bases and J by 3 bases, with 16 bases between the two germline ends. The CDR3 is 14 residues long. Germline values: CDR1 SGHRS, CDR2 YFSETQ. The chain uses TRBV5-1 and TRBJ2-7; D may correspond to TRBD1 or TRBD2 (5 bases each). This TCR derives from an adult woman who had mild COVID-19 (a few samples of this study predate the infection). Cell type and time point are not known. Sequencing used PBMCs or a T cell subset sorted from them (not recorded which). The CDR3 DNA follows: TGCGCCAGCAAGCTCCCAGGGACGGGCTACGAGCAGTACTTC. Amino acids: CASKLPGTGYEQYF. Drawing the rest from reference TRBV5-1 and TRBJ2-7, the complete variable domain is KAGVTQTPRYLIKTRGQQVTLSCSPISGHRSVSWYQQTPGQGLQFLFEYFSETQRNKGNFPGRFSGRQFSNSRSEMNVSTLELGDSALYLCASKLPGTGYEQYFGPGTRLTVT.